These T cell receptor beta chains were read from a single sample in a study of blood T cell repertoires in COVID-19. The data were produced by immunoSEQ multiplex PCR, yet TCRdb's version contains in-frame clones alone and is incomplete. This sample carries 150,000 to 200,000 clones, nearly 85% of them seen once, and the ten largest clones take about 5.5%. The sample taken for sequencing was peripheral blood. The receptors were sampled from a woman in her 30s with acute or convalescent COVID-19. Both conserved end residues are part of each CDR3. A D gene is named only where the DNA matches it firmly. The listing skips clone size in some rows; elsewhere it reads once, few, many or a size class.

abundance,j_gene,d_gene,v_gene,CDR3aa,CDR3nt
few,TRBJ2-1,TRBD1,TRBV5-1,CASSPTFTGPQGVEQFF,TGCGCCAGCAGCCCGACCTTTACAGGTCCCCAGGGGGTTGAGCAGTTCTTC
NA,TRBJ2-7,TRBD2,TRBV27,CASSSNSGRARGEQYF,TGTGCCAGCAGCTCAAACAGCGGGAGGGCCCGTGGCGAGCAGTACTTC
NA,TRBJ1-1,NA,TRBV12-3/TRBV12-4,CASRLDRLTEAFF,TGTGCCAGCAGGTTGGACAGATTGACTGAAGCTTTCTTT
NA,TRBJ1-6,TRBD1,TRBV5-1,CASSQIGQGDNSPLHF,TGCGCCAGCAGCCAGATCGGACAGGGGGATAATTCACCCCTCCACTTT
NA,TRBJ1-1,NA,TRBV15,CATSRARATEAFF,TGTGCCACCAGCAGAGCCAGGGCGACTGAAGCTTTCTTT
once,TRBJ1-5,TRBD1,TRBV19,CASSAGTGFNQPQHF,TGTGCCAGTAGTGCCGGGACAGGGTTTAATCAGCCCCAGCATTTT
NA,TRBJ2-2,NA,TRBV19,CATRLTKVVGELFF,TGTGCCACCAGACTCACCAAGGTTGTCGGGGAGCTGTTTTTT
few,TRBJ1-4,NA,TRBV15,CATSSSEKLFF,TGTGCCACCAGCAGCTCTGAAAAACTGTTTTTT
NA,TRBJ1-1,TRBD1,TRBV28,CASSLSWTGSIEAFF,TGTGCCAGCAGTTTATCGTGGACAGGGAGTATTGAAGCTTTCTTT
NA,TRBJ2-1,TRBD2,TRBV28,CASRGGTTSYNEQFF,TGTGCCAGCAGGGGGGGGACTACAAGCTACAATGAGCAGTTCTTC
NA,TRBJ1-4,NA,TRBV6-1,CASSEAGVTTNEKLFF,TGTGCCAGCAGTGAAGCGGGCGTTACAACTAATGAAAAACTGTTTTTT
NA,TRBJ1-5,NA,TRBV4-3,CASSQEILRGSQHF,TGCGCCAGCAGCCAAGAAATTTTAAGAGGGTCTCAGCATTTT
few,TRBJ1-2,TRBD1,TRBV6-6,CASSSDRLANYGYTF,TGTGCCAGCAGTTCGGACAGGTTAGCTAACTATGGCTACACCTTC
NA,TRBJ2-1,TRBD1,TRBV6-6,CASSSGQTYNEQFF,TGTGCCAGCAGCTCGGGACAGACTTACAATGAGCAGTTCTTC
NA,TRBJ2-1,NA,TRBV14,CASSPRDLTYNEQFF,TGTGCCAGCAGTCCCCGGGACTTAACCTACAATGAGCAGTTCTTC
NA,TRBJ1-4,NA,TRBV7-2,CASSLSIGGGGEKLFF,TGTGCCAGCAGCTTAAGTATCGGAGGAGGAGGCGAAAAACTGTTTTTT
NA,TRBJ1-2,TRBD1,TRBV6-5,CASREVTGGDYGYTF,TGTGCCAGCAGGGAGGTGACAGGGGGCGACTATGGCTACACCTTC
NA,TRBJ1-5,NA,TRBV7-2,CASSLEGGNQPQHF,TGTGCCAGCAGCTTAGAGGGGGGCAATCAGCCCCAGCATTTT
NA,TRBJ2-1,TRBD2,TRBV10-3,CAISGTSAYNEQFF,TGTGCCATCAGTGGGACTAGCGCTTACAATGAGCAGTTCTTC
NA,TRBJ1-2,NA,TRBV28,CASSLFRTWTF,TGTGCCAGCAGTTTATTTAGAACGTGGACCTTC
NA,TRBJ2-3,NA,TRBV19,CASSIDPAGQYTDTQYF,TGTGCCAGTAGTATAGATCCGGCGGGACAGTACACAGATACGCAGTATTTT
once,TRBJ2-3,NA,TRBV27,CASSLAASTDTQYF,TGTGCCAGCAGTTTAGCGGCTAGCACAGATACGCAGTATTTT
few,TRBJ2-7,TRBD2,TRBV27,CASSSPPSGLADSYEQYF,TGTGCCAGCAGTTCCCCTCCCTCTGGACTAGCGGATTCCTACGAGCAGTACTTC
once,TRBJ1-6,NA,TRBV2,CASRGENSPLHF,TGTGCCAGCCGGGGGGAGAATTCACCCCTCCACTTT
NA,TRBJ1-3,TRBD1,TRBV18,CASLSRGRRFGNTIYF,TGTGCCAGCTTATCCAGGGGGCGCAGGTTCGGAAACACCATATATTTT
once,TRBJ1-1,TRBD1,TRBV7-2,CASSLGPRTGKMNTEAFF,TGTGCCAGCAGCTTAGGCCCCAGGACAGGGAAGATGAACACTGAAGCTTTCTTT
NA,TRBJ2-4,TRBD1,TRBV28,CASSFWQGEAKNIQYF,TGTGCCAGCAGTTTTTGGCAGGGGGAGGCCAAAAACATTCAGTACTTC
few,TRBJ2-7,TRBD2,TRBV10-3,CAIRGLAGVDEQYF,TGTGCCATCAGGGGACTAGCGGGAGTCGACGAGCAGTACTTC
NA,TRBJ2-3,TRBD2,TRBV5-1,CASSIAGASTDTQYF,TGCGCCAGCAGCATAGCGGGGGCTAGCACAGATACGCAGTATTTT
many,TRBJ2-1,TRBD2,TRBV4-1,CASSQAGRDEQFF,TGCGCCAGCAGCCAAGCCGGGAGGGATGAGCAGTTCTTC
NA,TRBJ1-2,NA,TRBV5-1,CASSLMVRDGYTF,TGCGCCAGCAGCTTGATGGTCAGGGATGGCTACACCTTC
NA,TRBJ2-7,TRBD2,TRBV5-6,CASSLGGGSYEQYF,TGTGCCAGCAGCTTGGGCGGGGGGTCCTACGAGCAGTACTTC
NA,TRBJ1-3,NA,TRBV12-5,CASGLITGGSGNTIYF,TGTGCTAGTGGTTTGATAACAGGAGGGTCTGGAAACACCATATATTTT